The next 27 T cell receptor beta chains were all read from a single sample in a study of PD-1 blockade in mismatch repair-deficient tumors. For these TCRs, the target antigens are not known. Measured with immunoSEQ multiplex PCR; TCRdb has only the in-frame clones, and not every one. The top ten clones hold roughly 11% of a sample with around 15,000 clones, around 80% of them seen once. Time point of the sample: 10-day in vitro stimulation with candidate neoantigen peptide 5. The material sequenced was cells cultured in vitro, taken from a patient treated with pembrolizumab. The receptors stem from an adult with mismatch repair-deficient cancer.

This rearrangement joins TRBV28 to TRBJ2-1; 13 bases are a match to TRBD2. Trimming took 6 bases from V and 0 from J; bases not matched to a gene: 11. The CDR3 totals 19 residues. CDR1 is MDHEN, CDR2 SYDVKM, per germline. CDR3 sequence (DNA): TGTGCCAGCAGCTCCCCGGGACTAGCGGGAAGGAGCTCCTACAATGAGCAGTTCTTC. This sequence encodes CASSSPGLAGRSSYNEQFF.

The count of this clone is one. The CDR3 sequence: CASRPLSTNTGELFF. The CDR3, as DNA: TGTGCCAGCAGGCCCCTGTCGACGAACACCGGGGAGCTGTTTTTT. V usage is TRBV11-2 and J usage is TRBJ2-2, with no clear D. Trimming removed 6 bases from V and 0 bases from J, with 11 bases in between. Looked up from germline, CDR1 is SGHAT and CDR2 is FQNNGV. CDR3 length: 15 residues.

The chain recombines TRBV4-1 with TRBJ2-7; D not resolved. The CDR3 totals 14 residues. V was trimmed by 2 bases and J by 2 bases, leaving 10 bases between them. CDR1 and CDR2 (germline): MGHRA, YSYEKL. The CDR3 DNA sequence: TGCGCCAGCAGCCAAAGAGATGGGACCTACGAGCAGTACTTC. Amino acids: CASSQRDGTYEQYF.

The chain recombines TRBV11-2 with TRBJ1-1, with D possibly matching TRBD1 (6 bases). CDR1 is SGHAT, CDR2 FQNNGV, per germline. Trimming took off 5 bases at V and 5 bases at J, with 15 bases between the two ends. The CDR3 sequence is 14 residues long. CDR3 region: CASSIRTQGTEAFF. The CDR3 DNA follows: TGTGCCAGCAGCATAAGGACCCAGGGGACTGAAGCTTTCTTT. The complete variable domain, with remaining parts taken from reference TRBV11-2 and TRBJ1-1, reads EAGVAQSPRYKIIEKRQSVAFWCNPISGHATLYWYQQILGQGPKLLIQFQNNGVVDDSQLPKDRFSAERLKGVDSTLKIQPAKLEDSAVYLCASSIRTQGTEAFFGQGTRLTVV.

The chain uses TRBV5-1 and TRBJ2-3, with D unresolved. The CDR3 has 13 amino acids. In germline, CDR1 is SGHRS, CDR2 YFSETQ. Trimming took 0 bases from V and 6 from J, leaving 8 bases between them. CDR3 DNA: TGCGCCAGCAGCTTGGGCGATGGGGATACGCAGTATTTT. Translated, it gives CASSLGDGDTQYF.

Here the CDR3 DNA reads TGTGCCAGCAGTTTGACAGGGTCTAATGAAAAACTGTTTTTT. Translated, it gives CASSLTGSNEKLFF. J is TRBJ1-4 and V is TRBV27; 7 nucleotides line up with TRBD1. The V gene's germline CDR1 is MNHEY and CDR2 SMNVEV (reference sequence). This CDR3 is built from 14 residues. Trimming at V came to 3 bases and at J to 3 bases, leaving 1 base not matched to a gene. Using reference TRBV27 and TRBJ1-4 for the parts outside the CDR3, the full variable domain is EAQVTQNPRYLITVTGKKLTVTCSQNMNHEYMSWYRQDPGLGLRQIYYSMNVEVTDKGDVPEGYKVSRKEKRNFPLILESPSPNQTSLYFCASSLTGSNEKLFFGSGTQLSVL.

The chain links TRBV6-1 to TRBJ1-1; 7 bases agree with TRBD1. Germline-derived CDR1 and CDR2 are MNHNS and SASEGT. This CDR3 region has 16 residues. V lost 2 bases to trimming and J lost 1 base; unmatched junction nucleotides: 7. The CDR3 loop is CASSEPFRTGNTEAFF. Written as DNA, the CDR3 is TGTGCCAGCAGTGAACCCTTTAGGACAGGGAACACTGAAGCTTTCTTT.

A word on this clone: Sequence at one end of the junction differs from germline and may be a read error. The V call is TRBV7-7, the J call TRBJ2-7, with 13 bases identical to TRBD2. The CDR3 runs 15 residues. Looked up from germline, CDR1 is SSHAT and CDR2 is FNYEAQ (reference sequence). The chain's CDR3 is CASSLGLAGVYEQYF. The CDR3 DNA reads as TGTGCTAGCAGCTTAGGACTAGCGGGGGTTTACGAGCAGTACTTC.

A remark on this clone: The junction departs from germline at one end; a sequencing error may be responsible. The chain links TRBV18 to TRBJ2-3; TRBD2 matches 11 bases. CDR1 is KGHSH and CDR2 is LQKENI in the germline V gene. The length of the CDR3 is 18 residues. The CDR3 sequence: CASSPLAGDVAGTDTQYF. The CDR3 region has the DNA TGTGCCAGCTCGCCACTAGCGGGAGATGTAGCGGGCACAGATACGCAGTATTTT.

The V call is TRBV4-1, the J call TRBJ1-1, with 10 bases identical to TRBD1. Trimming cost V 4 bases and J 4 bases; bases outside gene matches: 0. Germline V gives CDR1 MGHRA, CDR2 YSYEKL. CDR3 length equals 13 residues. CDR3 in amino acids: CASSRTGGTEAFF. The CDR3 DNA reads TGCGCCAGCAGCCGGACAGGGGGCACTGAAGCTTTCTTT.

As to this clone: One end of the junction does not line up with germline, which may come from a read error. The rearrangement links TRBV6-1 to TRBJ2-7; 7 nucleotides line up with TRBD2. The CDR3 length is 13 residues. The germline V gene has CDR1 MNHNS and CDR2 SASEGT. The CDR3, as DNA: TGTGCCAGCAGTGAAGTCTTGGCGGGGGAGCGGTACTTC. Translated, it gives CASSEVLAGERYF.

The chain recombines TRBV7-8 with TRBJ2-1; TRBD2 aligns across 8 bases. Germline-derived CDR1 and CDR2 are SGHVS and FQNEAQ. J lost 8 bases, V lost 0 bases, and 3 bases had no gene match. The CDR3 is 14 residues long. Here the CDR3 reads CASSLALAVDEQFF. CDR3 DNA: TGTGCCAGCAGCTTAGCACTAGCGGTCGATGAGCAGTTCTTC.

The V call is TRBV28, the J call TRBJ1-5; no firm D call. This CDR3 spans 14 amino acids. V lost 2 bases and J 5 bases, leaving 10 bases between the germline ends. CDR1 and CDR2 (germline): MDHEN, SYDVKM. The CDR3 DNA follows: TGTGCCAGCAGTTTAGTTACCGGACATCAGCCCCAGCATTTT. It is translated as CASSLVTGHQPQHF. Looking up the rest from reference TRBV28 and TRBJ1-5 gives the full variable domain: DVKVTQSSRYLVKRTGEKVFLECVQDMDHENMFWYRQDPGLGLRLIYFSYDVKMKEKGDIPEGYSVSREKKERFSLILESASTNQTSMYLCASSLVTGHQPQHFGDGTRLSIL.

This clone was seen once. The CDR3 bases are TGCGCCAGCAGCTGGGGACTAGCGGGGGTATACTACGAGCAGTACTTC. This codes for CASSWGLAGVYYEQYF. The chain couples TRBV5-1 to TRBJ2-7, with 14 bases that match TRBD2. CDR1 SGHRS and CDR2 YFSETQ come from the germline V gene. With V trimmed by 3 bases and J by 3 bases, 5 bases remained unmatched. This CDR3 has 16 residues.

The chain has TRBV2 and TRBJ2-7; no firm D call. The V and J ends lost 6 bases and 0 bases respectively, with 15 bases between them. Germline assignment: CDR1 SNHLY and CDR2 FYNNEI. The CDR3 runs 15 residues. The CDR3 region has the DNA TGTGCCAGCAGCGTCTCGATGGCGAGCTCCTACGAGCAGTACTTC. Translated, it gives CASSVSMASSYEQYF. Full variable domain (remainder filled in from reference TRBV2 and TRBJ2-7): EPEVTQTPSHQVTQMGQEVILRCVPISNHLYFYWYRQILGQKVEFLVSFYNNEISEKSEIFDDQFSVERPDGSNFTLKIRSTKLEDSAMYFCASSVSMASSYEQYFGPGTRLTVT.

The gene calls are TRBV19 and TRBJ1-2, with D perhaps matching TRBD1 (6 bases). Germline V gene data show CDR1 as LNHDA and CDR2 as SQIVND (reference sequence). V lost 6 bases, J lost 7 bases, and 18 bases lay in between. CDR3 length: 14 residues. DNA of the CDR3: TGTGCCAGTAGCCTCGTCAACAGGGTAGGTGGCTACACCTTC. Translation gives CASSLVNRVGGYTF.

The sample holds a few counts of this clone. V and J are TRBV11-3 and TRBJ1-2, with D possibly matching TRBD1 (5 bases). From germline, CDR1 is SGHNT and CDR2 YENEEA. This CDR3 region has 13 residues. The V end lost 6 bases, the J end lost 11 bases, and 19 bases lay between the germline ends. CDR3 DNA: TGTGCCAGCAGTTACCGGGACCCCGAACCTTACACCTTC. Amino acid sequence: CASSYRDPEPYTF.

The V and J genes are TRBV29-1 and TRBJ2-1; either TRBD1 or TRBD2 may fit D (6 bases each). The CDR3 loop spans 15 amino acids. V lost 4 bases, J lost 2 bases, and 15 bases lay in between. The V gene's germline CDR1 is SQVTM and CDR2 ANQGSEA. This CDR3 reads CSVVRGDLTYNEQFF. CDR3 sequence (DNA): TGCAGCGTTGTAAGGGGGGATCTAACCTACAATGAGCAGTTCTTC.

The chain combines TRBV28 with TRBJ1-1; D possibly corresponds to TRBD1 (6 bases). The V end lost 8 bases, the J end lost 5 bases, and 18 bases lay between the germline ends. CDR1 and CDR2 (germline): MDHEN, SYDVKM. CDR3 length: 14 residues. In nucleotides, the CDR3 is TGTGCCAGCGCCCCGGGGGCGATTGGAACTGAAGCTTTCTTT. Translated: CASAPGAIGTEAFF. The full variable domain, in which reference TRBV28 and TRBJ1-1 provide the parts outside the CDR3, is DVKVTQSSRYLVKRTGEKVFLECVQDMDHENMFWYRQDPGLGLRLIYFSYDVKMKEKGDIPEGYSVSREKKERFSLILESASTNQTSMYLCASAPGAIGTEAFFGQGTRLTVV.

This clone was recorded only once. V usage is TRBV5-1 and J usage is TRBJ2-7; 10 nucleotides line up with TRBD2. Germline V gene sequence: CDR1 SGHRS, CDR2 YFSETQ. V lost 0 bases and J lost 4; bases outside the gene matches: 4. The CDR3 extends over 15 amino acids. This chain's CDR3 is CASSLAGTSAYEQYF. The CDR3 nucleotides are TGCGCCAGCAGCTTGGCCGGGACTAGCGCATACGAGCAGTACTTC. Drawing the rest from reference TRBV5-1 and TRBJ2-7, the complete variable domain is KAGVTQTPRYLIKTRGQQVTLSCSPISGHRSVSWYQQTPGQGLQFLFEYFSETQRNKGNFPGRFSGRQFSNSRSEMNVSTLELGDSALYLCASSLAGTSAYEQYFGPGTRLTVT.

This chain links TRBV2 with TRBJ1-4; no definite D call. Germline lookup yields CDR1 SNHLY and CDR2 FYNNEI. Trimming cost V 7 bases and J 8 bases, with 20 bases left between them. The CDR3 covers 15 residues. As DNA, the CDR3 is TGTGCCAGCACGAGAAATGGGCAGGCGTCGGAAAAACTGTTTTTT. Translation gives CASTRNGQASEKLFF. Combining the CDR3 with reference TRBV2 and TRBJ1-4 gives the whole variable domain EPEVTQTPSHQVTQMGQEVILRCVPISNHLYFYWYRQILGQKVEFLVSFYNNEISEKSEIFDDQFSVERPDGSNFTLKIRSTKLEDSAMYFCASTRNGQASEKLFFGSGTQLSVL.

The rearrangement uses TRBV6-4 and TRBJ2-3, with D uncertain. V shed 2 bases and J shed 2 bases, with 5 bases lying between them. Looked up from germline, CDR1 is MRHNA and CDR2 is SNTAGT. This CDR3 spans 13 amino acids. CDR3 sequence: CASSDMATDTQYF. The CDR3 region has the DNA TGTGCCAGCAGTGACATGGCCACAGATACGCAGTATTTT.

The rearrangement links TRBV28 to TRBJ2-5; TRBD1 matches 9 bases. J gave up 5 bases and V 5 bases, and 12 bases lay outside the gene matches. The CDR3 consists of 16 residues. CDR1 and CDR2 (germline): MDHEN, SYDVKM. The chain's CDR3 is CASSDIGTGRRETQYF. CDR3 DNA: TGTGCCAGCAGTGATATAGGGACAGGGCGGAGGGAGACCCAGTACTTC.

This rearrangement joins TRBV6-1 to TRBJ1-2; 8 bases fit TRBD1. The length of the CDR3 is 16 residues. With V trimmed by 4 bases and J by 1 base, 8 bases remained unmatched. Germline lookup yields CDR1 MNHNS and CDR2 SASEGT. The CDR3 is CASSGSLGQGNYGYTF. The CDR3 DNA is TGTGCCAGCAGTGGAAGCCTAGGACAGGGTAACTATGGCTACACCTTC.

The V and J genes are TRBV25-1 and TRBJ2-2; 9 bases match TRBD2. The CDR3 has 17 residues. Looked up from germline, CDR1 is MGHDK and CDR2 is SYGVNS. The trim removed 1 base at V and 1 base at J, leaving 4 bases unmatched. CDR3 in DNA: TGTGCCAGCAGTGAATTTACTAGCGGGTTGAACACCGGGGAGCTGTTTTTT. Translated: CASSEFTSGLNTGELFF.

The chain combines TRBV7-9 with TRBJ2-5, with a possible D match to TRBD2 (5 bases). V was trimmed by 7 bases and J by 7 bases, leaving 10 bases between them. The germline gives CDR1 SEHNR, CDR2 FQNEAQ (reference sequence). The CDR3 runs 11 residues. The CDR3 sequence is CASTARGTQYF. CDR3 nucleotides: TGTGCCAGCACCGCCCGGGGGACCCAGTACTTC.

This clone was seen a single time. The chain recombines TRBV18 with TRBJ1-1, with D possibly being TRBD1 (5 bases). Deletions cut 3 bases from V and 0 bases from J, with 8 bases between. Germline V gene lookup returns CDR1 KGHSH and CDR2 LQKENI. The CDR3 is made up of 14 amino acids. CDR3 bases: TGTGCCAGCTCACCGCAGGGTATGAACACTGAAGCTTTCTTT. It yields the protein CASSPQGMNTEAFF.